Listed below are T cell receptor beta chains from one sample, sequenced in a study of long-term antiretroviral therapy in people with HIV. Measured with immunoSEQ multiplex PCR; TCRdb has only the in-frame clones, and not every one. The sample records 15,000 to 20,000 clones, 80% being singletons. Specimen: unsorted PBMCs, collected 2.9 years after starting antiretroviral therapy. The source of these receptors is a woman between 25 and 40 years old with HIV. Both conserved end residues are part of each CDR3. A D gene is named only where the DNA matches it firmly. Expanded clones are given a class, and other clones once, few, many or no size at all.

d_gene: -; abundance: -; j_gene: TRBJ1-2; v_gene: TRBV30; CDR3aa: CAWGGDYGYTF; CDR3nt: TGTGCCTGGGGCGGAGACTATGGCTACACCTTC
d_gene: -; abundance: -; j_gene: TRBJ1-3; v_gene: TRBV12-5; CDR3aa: CASGLREKAGNTIYF; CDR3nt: TGTGCTAGTGGCCTCAGGGAGAAGGCGGGAAACACCATATATTTT
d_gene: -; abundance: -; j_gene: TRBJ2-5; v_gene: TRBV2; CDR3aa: CASKGSQETQYF; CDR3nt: TGTGCCAGCAAAGGGAGCCAAGAGACCCAGTACTTC
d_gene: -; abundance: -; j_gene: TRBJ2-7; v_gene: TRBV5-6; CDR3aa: CASSLRGNRREQYF; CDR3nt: TGTGCCAGCAGCTTGAGGGGCAACCGGCGCGAGCAGTACTTC
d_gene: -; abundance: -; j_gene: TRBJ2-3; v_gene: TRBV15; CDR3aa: CATSRDTDTQYF; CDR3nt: TGTGCCACCAGCAGAGACACAGATACGCAGTATTTT
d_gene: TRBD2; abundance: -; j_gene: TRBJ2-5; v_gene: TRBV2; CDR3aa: CASTKKAGGELETQYF; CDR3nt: TGTGCCAGCACCAAAAAAGCGGGGGGCGAACTAGAGACCCAGTACTTC
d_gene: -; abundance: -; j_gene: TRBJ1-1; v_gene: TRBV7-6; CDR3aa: CASSLTPYMNTEAFF; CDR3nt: TGTGCCAGCAGCTTAACTCCTTACATGAACACTGAAGCTTTCTTT
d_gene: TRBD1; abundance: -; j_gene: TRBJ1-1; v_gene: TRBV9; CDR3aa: CASMPGGMDTEAFF; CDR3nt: TGTGCCAGCATGCCAGGGGGCATGGACACTGAAGCTTTCTTT
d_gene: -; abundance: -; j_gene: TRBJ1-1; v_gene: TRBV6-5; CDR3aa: CASSFRGTEAFF; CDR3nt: TGTGCCAGCAGTTTTCGCGGCACTGAAGCTTTCTTT
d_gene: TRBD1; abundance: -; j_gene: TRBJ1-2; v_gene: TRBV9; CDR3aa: CASSEQFEGADGYTF; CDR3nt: TGTGCCAGCAGCGAACAGTTCGAGGGGGCGGATGGCTACACCTTC
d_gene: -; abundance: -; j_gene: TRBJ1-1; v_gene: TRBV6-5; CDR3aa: CASSYGGGSTEAFF; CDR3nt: TGTGCCAGCAGTTACGGGGGAGGGTCCACTGAAGCTTTCTTT
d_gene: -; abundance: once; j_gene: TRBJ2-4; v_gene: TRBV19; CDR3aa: CASSISNQNIQYF; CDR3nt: TGTGCCAGTAGTATCAGCAACCAAAACATTCAGTACTTC
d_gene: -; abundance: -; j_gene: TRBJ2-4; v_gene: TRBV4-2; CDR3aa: CASSRKDWAKNIQYF; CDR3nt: TGTGCCAGCAGCCGAAAGGATTGGGCCAAAAACATTCAGTACTTC
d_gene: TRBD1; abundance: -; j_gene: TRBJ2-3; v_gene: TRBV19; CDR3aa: CASSIGPSRTGLADTQYF; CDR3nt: TGTGCCAGTAGTATTGGTCCGTCTCGGACAGGGTTAGCAGATACGCAGTATTTT
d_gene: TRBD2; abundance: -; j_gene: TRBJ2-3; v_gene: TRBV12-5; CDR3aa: CASGLWLAGASDTQYF; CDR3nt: TGTGCTAGTGGTTTGTGGCTAGCGGGGGCCTCGGATACGCAGTATTTT
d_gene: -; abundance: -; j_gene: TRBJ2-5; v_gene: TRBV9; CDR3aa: CASSVAKGLGQETQYF; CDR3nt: TGTGCCAGCAGCGTAGCTAAAGGGTTGGGACAAGAGACCCAGTACTTC
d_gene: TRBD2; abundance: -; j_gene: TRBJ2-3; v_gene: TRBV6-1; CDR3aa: CASSVGLAGGPTDTQYF; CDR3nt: TGTGCCAGCAGTGTTGGACTAGCGGGGGGTCCCACAGATACGCAGTATTTT
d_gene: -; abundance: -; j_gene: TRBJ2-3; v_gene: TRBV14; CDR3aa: CASSQGVTTSTDTQYF; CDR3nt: TGTGCCAGCAGCCAAGGGGTCACAACAAGCACAGATACGCAGTATTTT
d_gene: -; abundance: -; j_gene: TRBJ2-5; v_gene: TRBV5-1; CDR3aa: CASSPGHTETQYF; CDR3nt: TGCGCCAGCAGTCCGGGGCACACAGAGACCCAGTACTTC
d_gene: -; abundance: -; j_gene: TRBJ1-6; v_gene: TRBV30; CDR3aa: CAWSVQQSSYNSPLHF; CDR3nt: TGTGCCTGGAGTGTACAGCAGAGCTCCTATAATTCACCCCTCCACTTT
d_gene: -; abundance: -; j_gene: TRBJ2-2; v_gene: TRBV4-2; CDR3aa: CASSQDWDTNTGELFF; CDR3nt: TGTGCCAGCAGCCAAGATTGGGATACGAACACCGGGGAGCTGTTTTTT
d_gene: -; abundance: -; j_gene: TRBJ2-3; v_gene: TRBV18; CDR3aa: CASSPTGGPDTQYF; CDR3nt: TGTGCCAGCTCACCGACCGGGGGCCCAGATACGCAGTATTTT
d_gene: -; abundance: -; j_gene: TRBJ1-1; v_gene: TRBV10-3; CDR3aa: CAIQGAMNTEAFF; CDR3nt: TGTGCCATCCAAGGGGCCATGAACACTGAAGCTTTCTTT
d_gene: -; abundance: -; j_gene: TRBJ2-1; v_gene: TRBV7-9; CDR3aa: CASSLINDEQFF; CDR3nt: TGTGCCAGCAGCTTAATCAATGATGAGCAGTTCTTC
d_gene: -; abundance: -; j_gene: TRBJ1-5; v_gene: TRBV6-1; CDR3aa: CASSEGQYSNQPQHF; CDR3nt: TGTGCCAGCAGTGAAGGTCAATATAGCAATCAGCCCCAGCATTTT
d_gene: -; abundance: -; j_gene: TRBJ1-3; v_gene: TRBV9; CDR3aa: CASTRSAESGNTIYF; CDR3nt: TGTGCCAGCACCCGTTCAGCCGAGAGTGGAAACACCATATATTTT
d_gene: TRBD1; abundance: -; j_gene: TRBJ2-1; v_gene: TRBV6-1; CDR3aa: CASGGLRTGMDEQFF; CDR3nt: TGTGCCAGCGGGGGCCTCCGGACAGGGATGGATGAGCAGTTCTTC
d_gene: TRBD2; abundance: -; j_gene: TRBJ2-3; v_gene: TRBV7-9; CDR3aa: CASSPSGSTTDTQYF; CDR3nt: TGTGCCAGCAGCCCTAGCGGGTCGACCACAGATACGCAGTATTTT
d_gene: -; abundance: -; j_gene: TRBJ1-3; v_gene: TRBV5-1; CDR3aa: CASSLAGYGNTIYF; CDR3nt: TGCGCCAGCAGCTTGGCAGGGTACGGAAACACCATATATTTT
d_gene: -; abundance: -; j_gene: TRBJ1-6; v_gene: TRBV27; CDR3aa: CASSGEGNSPLHF; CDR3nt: TGTGCCAGCAGTGGAGAGGGGAATTCACCCCTCCACTTT
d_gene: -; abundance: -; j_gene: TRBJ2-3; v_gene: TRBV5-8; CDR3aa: CASSLRGSTDTQYF; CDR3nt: TGTGCCAGCAGCTTACGTGGGTCCACAGATACGCAGTATTTT
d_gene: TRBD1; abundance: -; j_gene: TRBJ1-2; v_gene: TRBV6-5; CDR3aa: CASSSKTGVYGYTF; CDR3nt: TGTGCCAGCAGTTCTAAGACAGGGGTCTATGGCTACACCTTC
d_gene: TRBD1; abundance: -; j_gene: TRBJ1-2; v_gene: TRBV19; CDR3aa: CASSPPGDRAQTF; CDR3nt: TGTGCCAGTAGCCCTCCGGGCGACAGGGCCCAGACCTTC
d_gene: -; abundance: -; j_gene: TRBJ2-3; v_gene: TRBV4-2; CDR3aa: CASSQDLPSTDTQYF; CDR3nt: TGTGCCAGCAGCCAAGATTTGCCCAGCACAGATACGCAGTATTTT
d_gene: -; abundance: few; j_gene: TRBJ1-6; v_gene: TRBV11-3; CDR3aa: CASSEGVGSPLHF; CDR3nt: TGTGCCAGCAGTGAAGGGGTAGGTTCACCCCTCCACTTT
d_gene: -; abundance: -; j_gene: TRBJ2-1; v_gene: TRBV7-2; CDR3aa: CASSLYHEQFF; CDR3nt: TGTGCCAGCAGCTTGTACCATGAGCAGTTCTTC
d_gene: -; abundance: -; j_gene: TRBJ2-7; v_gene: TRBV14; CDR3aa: CASSQGWTSYEQYF; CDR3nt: TGTGCCAGCAGCCAAGGATGGACCTCCTACGAGCAGTACTTC
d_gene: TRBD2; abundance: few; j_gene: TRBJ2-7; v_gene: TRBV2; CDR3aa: CASSYALAGQSYEQYF; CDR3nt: TGTGCCAGCAGTTACGCCCTAGCGGGGCAATCCTACGAGCAGTACTTC
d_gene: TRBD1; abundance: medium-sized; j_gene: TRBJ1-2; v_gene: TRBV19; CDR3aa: CASMGRGVDGYTF; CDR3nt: TGTGCCAGTATGGGCAGGGGGGTCGATGGCTACACCTTC